This T cell receptor (beta chain) was recorded in a study of naive and memory T cell subsets. The CDR3 is made up of 14 amino acids. The V end was cut by 2 bases, the J end by 7 bases, with 12 bases between. Germline CDR1 is LNHDA and CDR2 is SQIVND (reference sequence). Broader study findings: Diversity fell and Gini index rose from naive through CM, EM, EMRA. No ground truth validated the naive and memory repertoire findings.

An equimolar mix of two oligonucleotides served as the beta constant-region primer for TRBC1 and TRBC2. A 12-nucleotide UMI and the SP2 primer were added to the cDNA 3' end by oligonucleotide ligation. TCRdb independently ran MiXCR on the UMI-ligation and nested PCR reads; one entry per CDR3 protein. The sample yields around 35,000 distinct CDR3 sequences, less than 15% seen once. Turning to this clonotype: Antigen specificity is unknown.

Four subsets defined by CD45RA and CD27 were sorted after CD3, CD4, CD8 and live/dead staining. Sequencing was carried out using effector memory CD4+ T cells from blood. Subset noted: effector memory, CD45RA- CD27-. The sequence was collected from a human donor in good health. The V gene is TRBV19, the J gene TRBJ1-5; D uncertain. CDR3 DNA sequence: TGTGCCAGTAGTATACCCAGATGGGCGCAGCCCCAGCATTTT. It encodes CASSIPRWAQPQHF.